This T cell receptor (beta chain) was recovered during a study of beta chain features in type 1 diabetes. Looking at the study overall: Patients did not differ from healthy donors in age, gender or cell yield. Study-level points and caveats: The study found fewer insertions and more deletions at VDJ junctions in type 1 diabetes patients. TCRB CDR3 length was moderately but significantly reduced in all four CD4+ subsets of Type 1 diabetes patients.

It was via CD45RO/CCR7/CD25/CD127/CD95/CD27 that CD4+ naive, central memory, regulatory and stem cell-like memory cells were sorted. V gave up 5 bases and J gave up 3 bases; unmatched junction bases: 10. This CDR3 is built from 15 residues. Germline CDR1 SEHNR, CDR2 FQNEAQ (reference sequence). Of note for this clone: Its specificity is unknown.

Sequenced material consisted of expressed TCRB transcripts (all of the isolated RNA was reverse transcribed). Generated by immunoSEQ multiplex PCR, the TCRdb table keeps only in-frame clones and is missing some. The sample lists approximately 200,000 clones, about 9.3% occurring once. The chain recombines TRBV7-9 with TRBJ2-7; 7 nucleotides match TRBD1. The TCR comes from a woman aged 18-35 years in good health. Sequences were obtained from naive CD4+ T cells from blood. The CDR3 region is CASSHYRGLNYEQYF. CDR3 nucleotides: TGTGCCAGCAGCCATTACAGGGGCCTGAACTACGAGCAGTACTTC.